A single sample gave rise to the 2 T cell receptor beta chains below, sequenced in a study of blood T cells in healthy people across ages (dated by TCRdb to between 2015 and 2017). The method was 5' RACE. The second PCR ran for roughly 7 to 11 cycles and used a J-beta primer mix along with a sample-barcoded 5' primer. Starting from the raw public reads, TCRdb applied fastp trimming at Q25, assembled clones with MiXCR and retained in-frame beta chains. Every distinct CDR3 protein forms one entry, paired with its most common genes and DNA. Here the sample has approximately 2,000,000 distinct CDR3 sequences; roughly two fifths occur a single time. The ten most abundant clones make up approximately 22% of the sample. The material sequenced was blood. The source of these receptors is a human donor in good health.

This sequence joins TRBV19 and TRBJ2-2; TRBD2 is a possible D gene (5 bases). Per the germline V gene, CDR1 is LNHDA and CDR2 is SQIVND (reference sequence). The V end was cut by 5 bases, the J end by 4 bases, with 14 bases between. CDR3 length equals 15 residues. The CDR3 spells CASSSLGGSTGELFF. The DNA for the CDR3 is TGTGCCAGTAGTTCTTTAGGAGGAAGCACCGGGGAGCTGTTTTTT.

V gene TRBV11-2 combines with J gene TRBJ2-1, with a possible D match to TRBD1 (6 bases). Germline V gene data show CDR1 as SGHAT and CDR2 as FQNNGV. The CDR3 runs to 17 residues. Between the trimmed V and J ends, which lost 2 bases and 9 bases, there was a span of 23 bases. The CDR3 bases are TGTGCCAGCAGCTTACTGACACTAGTAGGACCAGGGGTTGAGCAGTTCTTC. Amino acids: CASSLLTLVGPGVEQFF.